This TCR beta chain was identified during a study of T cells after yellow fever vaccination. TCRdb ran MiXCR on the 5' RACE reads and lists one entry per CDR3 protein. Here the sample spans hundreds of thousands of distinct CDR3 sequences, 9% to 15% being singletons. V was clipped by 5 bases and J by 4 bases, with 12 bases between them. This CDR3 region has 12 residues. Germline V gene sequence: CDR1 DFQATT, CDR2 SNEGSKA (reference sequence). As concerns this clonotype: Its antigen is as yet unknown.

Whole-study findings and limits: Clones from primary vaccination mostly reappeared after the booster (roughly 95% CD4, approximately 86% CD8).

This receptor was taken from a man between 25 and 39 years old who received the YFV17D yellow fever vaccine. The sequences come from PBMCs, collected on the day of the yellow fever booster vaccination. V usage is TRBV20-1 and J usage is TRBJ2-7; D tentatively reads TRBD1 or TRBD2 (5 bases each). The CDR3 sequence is CSARTGRYEQYF. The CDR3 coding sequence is TGCAGTGCTCGGACGGGACGATACGAGCAGTACTTC.